This TCR beta chain emerged from a study of blood T cells in healthy people across ages. Broader study findings: Naive CD4+ cells and diversity were both higher in long-lived donors than in aged donors. The unsorted PBMCs prevented any conclusive comparison of naive versus antigen-experienced cells.

PCR was performed a second time for 7 to 11 cycles using a sample-barcoded 5' primer and a J-beta primer mix. Each cDNA molecule was tagged by a template-switch adaptor with 12 random nucleotides. Individual samples furnished no less than 2.5 million CDR3-containing paired-end reads apiece. A single record per CDR3 protein comes from TCRdb applying MiXCR to the 5' RACE reads. Of some 1.4 million distinct CDR3 sequences in the sample, roughly 40% were seen once. This clonotype was seen just once. The target antigen is unknown. From germline, CDR1 is MGHDK and CDR2 SYGVNS. This CDR3 region has 19 residues. After removal of 5 bases from V and 2 bases from J, the junction contained 19 bases not matched to a gene.

This chain links TRBV25-1 with TRBJ2-5, with 8 positions matching TRBD2. This clonotype originated in a woman between 18 and 29 years old in good health. What was sequenced was blood. CDR3 amino acids: CASSSGPSGLPKGQETQYF. CDR3 DNA: TGTGCCAGCAGTTCGGGGCCTAGCGGGTTACCCAAGGGACAAGAGACCCAGTACTTC.